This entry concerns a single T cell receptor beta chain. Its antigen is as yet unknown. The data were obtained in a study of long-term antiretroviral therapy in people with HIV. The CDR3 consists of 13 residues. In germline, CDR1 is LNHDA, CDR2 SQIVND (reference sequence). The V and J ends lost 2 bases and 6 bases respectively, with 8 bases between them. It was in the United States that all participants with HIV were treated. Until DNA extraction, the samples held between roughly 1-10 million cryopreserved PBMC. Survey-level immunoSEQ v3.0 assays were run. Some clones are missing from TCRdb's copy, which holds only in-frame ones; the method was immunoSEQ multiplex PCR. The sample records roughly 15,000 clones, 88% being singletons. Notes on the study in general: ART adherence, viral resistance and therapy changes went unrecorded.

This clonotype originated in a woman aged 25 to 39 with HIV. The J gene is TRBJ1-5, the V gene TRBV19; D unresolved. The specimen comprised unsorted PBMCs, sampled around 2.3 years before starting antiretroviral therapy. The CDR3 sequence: CASSISHSQPQHF. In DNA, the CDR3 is TGTGCCAGTAGTATATCCCACAGTCAGCCCCAGCATTTT.